A single sample gave rise to the 26 T cell receptor beta chains below, sequenced in a study of patients and donors after allogeneic stem cell transplantation. One entry per CDR3 protein results from TCRdb running MiXCR on the RT-PCR reads. In the table there are 800,000 to 1,000,000 distinct CDR3 sequences, around 17% of which are singletons. The sample comprised blood, either unsorted or a sorted T cell fraction (not recorded which). Receptors originate from a human donor who was either an allogeneic HSCT recipient or a stem cell or donor lymphocyte infusion donor (not recorded which). It is not recorded whose cells these are; they may come from a transplant donor.

This chain connects TRBV24-1 to TRBJ2-7; a weak D match, TRBD2 (6 bases). V lost 4 bases and J lost 7, with 16 bases in between. The germline V gene has CDR1 KGHDR and CDR2 SFDVKD. The CDR3 extends over 14 amino acids. CDR3 loop: CATSDHTSPTEQYF. As DNA, the CDR3 is TGTGCCACCAGTGACCACACTAGCCCCACGGAGCAGTACTTC.

The chain joins TRBV5-1 to TRBJ2-1; 8 nucleotides align to TRBD2. CDR3 length: 15 amino acids. The V and J ends lost 3 bases and 8 bases, in that order; junction bases with no gene match: 10. The germline V gene encodes CDR1 SGHRS and CDR2 YFSETQ. CDR3 coding DNA: TGCGCCAGCAGCTCCCACAGGGTCGGGGGGGATGAGCAGTTCTTC. This codes for CASSSHRVGGDEQFF.

This clonotype was seen a few times. The rearrangement links TRBV6-2 or TRBV6-3 to TRBJ2-2; no firm D call. V lost 5 bases and J lost 3, with 7 bases in between. This CDR3 contains 13 residues. CDR1 and CDR2 (germline): MNHEY, SVGEGT. The CDR3 sequence is CASSSYDTGELFF. CDR3 nucleotide sequence: TGTGCCAGCAGTAGCTACGACACCGGGGAGCTGTTTTTT.

This chain links TRBV10-3 with TRBJ1-2; a weak D match, TRBD1 (5 bases). Germline V gene sequence: CDR1 ENHRY, CDR2 SYGVKD. The CDR3 consists of 12 residues. Trimming stripped 4 bases from V and 5 bases from J, with 8 bases between. CDR3 DNA: TGTGCCATCAGTGGGACACCTTATGGCTACACCTTC. Encoded protein: CAISGTPYGYTF.

J is TRBJ1-5 and V is TRBV4-1; no clear D. This CDR3 contains 16 residues. The germline gives CDR1 MGHRA, CDR2 YSYEKL. Trimming pared 3 bases from V and 4 bases from J, leaving 16 bases between. The CDR3 spells CASSHKTGLGNQPQHF. CDR3 nucleotides: TGCGCCAGCAGCCATAAGACGGGGTTGGGAAATCAGCCCCAGCATTTT.

The chain couples TRBV5-1 to TRBJ2-1, with 9 bases identical to TRBD1. The J segment lost 3 bases and the V segment lost 0 bases, leaving 4 bases of the junction unmatched. This CDR3 spans 16 amino acids. Germline V lookup: CDR1 SGHRS, CDR2 YFSETQ. As DNA, the CDR3 is TGCGCCAGCAGCTTGGATCCGGGACAGGGCTACAATGAGCAGTTCTTC. This translates into CASSLDPGQGYNEQFF.

The chain employs TRBV3-1 and TRBJ1-4, with D possibly TRBD1 on 5 matching bases. V shed 1 base and J shed 5 bases, with 11 bases lying between them. Per germline, CDR1 LGHDT and CDR2 YNNKEL (reference sequence). The CDR3 covers 15 residues. The DNA of the CDR3 is TGTGCCAGCAGCCAAGGGGGCCGAGGAAATGAAAAACTGTTTTTT. Its protein is CASSQGGRGNEKLFF.

There are many counts of this clonotype. The V call is TRBV12-3 or TRBV12-4, the J call TRBJ1-2, with D unresolved. CDR3 length: 15 residues. V lost 5 bases to trimming and J lost 4 bases, with 17 bases between them. The DNA for the CDR3 is TGTGCCAGCAGTCCGGACCCCCCTTCGGGCTATGGCTACACCTTC. Residues: CASSPDPPSGYGYTF.

This clonotype has only a few counts. The chain combines TRBV20-1 with TRBJ2-7, with a tentative D call TRBD1 (6 bases). Trimming removed 3 bases at V and 2 bases at J, with 11 bases between. This CDR3 has 13 amino acids. Germline V gene lookup returns CDR1 DFQATT and CDR2 SNEGSKA (reference sequence). This chain's CDR3 is CSASHRDTYEQYF. The DNA for the CDR3 is TGCAGTGCTAGTCACAGGGACACCTACGAGCAGTACTTC.

This clonotype appeared many times. V is TRBV2 and J is TRBJ1-5; 8 bases align to TRBD1. The CDR3 is 15 amino acids. The germline V gene encodes CDR1 SNHLY and CDR2 FYNNEI. Trimming took 6 bases from V and 2 from J; bases not matched to a gene: 6. The CDR3 loop is CASRETGVGNQPQHF. The CDR3 DNA reads TGTGCCAGCAGGGAGACAGGGGTGGGCAATCAGCCCCAGCATTTT.

V is TRBV7-6 and J is TRBJ1-6; no reliable D call. V shed 5 bases and J shed 0 bases, with 17 bases lying between them. This CDR3 region has 18 residues. Germline CDR1 reads SGHVS; CDR2 reads FNYEAQ. CDR3 nucleotide sequence: TGTGCCAGCAGCCTAACGGCGTTGGTTAGCTCCTATAATTCACCCCTCCACTTT. Its protein product is CASSLTALVSSYNSPLHF.

This clonotype was recorded a few times. This chain uses TRBV4-1 with TRBJ1-1; D ambiguous. The CDR3 has 14 residues. Germline values: CDR1 MGHRA, CDR2 YSYEKL. The V end lost 3 bases, the J end lost 6 bases, and 14 bases lay between the germline ends. Here the CDR3 reads CASSHSRADAEAFF. As DNA, the CDR3 is TGCGCCAGCAGCCACAGTAGGGCGGACGCTGAAGCTTTCTTT.

The V call is TRBV30, the J call TRBJ2-1; possible D gene TRBD2, 7 bases. The germline V and J ends were trimmed by 3 bases and 10 bases, with 13 bases remaining between them. This CDR3 contains 12 residues. Looked up from germline, CDR1 is GTSNPN and CDR2 is SVGIG (reference sequence). DNA for the CDR3: TGTGCCTGGAGCCGGGGGGCTCGAGAGCAGTTCTTC. It yields the protein CAWSRGAREQFF.

The rearrangement links TRBV5-4 to TRBJ2-1, with D tentatively TRBD2 (6 bases). The CDR3 contains 15 residues. The germline V gene encodes CDR1 SGHNT and CDR2 YYREEE (reference sequence). V was shortened by 4 bases and J by 9 bases, with 20 bases between the two germline ends. The CDR3 coding sequence is TGTGCCAGCAGCCCAGACGGGAGTATAGGGGCTGAGCAGTTCTTC. Amino acids: CASSPDGSIGAEQFF.

This clonotype was found a few times. This chain links TRBV7-9 with TRBJ1-5, with 8 bases identical to TRBD1. The ends lost 3 bases at V and 3 bases at J; junction bases unmatched: 4. This CDR3 has 15 amino acids. Germline V lookup: CDR1 SEHNR, CDR2 FQNEAQ (reference sequence). For the CDR3, the DNA is TGTGCCAGCAGCTTGCAACAGGGGGACAATCAGCCCCAGCATTTT. Its protein is CASSLQQGDNQPQHF. Full variable domain (remainder filled in from reference TRBV7-9 and TRBJ1-5): DTGVSQNPRHKITKRGQNVTFRCDPISEHNRLYWYRQTLGQGPEFLTYFQNEAQLEKSRLLSDRFSAERPKGSFSTLEIQRTEQGDSAMYLCASSLQQGDNQPQHFGDGTRLSIL.

At least ten counts were recorded for this clonotype. The genes are TRBV30 and TRBJ2-1; D remains unclear. The V end lost 8 bases, the J end lost 6 bases, and 2 bases lay between the germline ends. The CDR3 is 8 residues long. Per the germline V gene, CDR1 is GTSNPN and CDR2 is SVGIG (reference sequence). The chain's CDR3 is CASNEQFF. DNA of the CDR3: TGTGCCAGCAATGAGCAGTTCTTC.

This clonotype was counted only a few times. V and J are TRBV24-1 and TRBJ1-2; perhaps TRBD1 as D (5 bases). The CDR3 runs to 12 residues. Germline CDR1 KGHDR, CDR2 SFDVKD. The V gene lost 6 bases and the J gene lost 4 bases, with 8 bases spanning the gap. CDR3 region: CATSQGPYGYTF. CDR3 bases: TGTGCCACCAGTCAGGGCCCCTATGGCTACACCTTC.

This clonotype was recorded a few times. Written as DNA, the CDR3 is TGTGCCAGCAGTCCTACTTCCCGGAACGAGCAGTACTTC. Translating it yields CASSPTSRNEQYF. The rearrangement uses TRBV12-3 or TRBV12-4 and TRBJ2-7; D is undetermined. This CDR3 spans 13 amino acids. The germline V and J ends were trimmed by 5 bases and 5 bases, with 13 bases remaining between them.

This clonotype was recorded at least ten times. V and J are TRBV12-3 or TRBV12-4 and TRBJ1-2, with TRBD1 as a possible D gene (6 bases). Trimming left V 4 bases short and J 4 bases short, with 13 bases between. This CDR3 region has 14 residues. The CDR3 sequence: CASSSQTGGYGYTF. The CDR3, as DNA: TGTGCCAGCAGTTCCCAGACAGGCGGCTATGGCTACACCTTC.

The rearrangement links TRBV12-3 or TRBV12-4 to TRBJ2-1; no clear D. The V end lost 7 bases, the J end lost 3 bases, and 16 bases lay between the germline ends. CDR3 length equals 15 residues. CDR3 nucleotides: TGTGCCAGCACATATAAGGGTCCCCTCTACAATGAGCAGTTCTTC. It yields the protein CASTYKGPLYNEQFF.

This clonotype was counted at least ten times. V and J are TRBV10-3 and TRBJ2-1; D gene uncertain. Germline V gene lookup returns CDR1 ENHRY and CDR2 SYGVKD. V shed 6 bases and J shed 5 bases, with 11 bases lying between them. The CDR3 consists of 13 residues. The DNA of the CDR3 is TGTGCCATCAGCGTCCCAACCAACAATGAGCAGTTCTTC. This sequence encodes CAISVPTNNEQFF.

The chain uses TRBV3-1 and TRBJ2-1; TRBD2 matches at 11 bases. This CDR3 has 16 residues. V trimming: 0 bases; J trimming: 6 bases; junction bases outside the gene matches: 4. The germline V gene has CDR1 LGHDT and CDR2 YNNKEL (reference sequence). The CDR3 region has the DNA TGTGCCAGCAGCCAAGAAGGTCTAGCGGGAGGCAATGAGCAGTTCTTC. Translating gives CASSQEGLAGGNEQFF.

This clonotype was counted many times. This chain links TRBV10-3 with TRBJ2-2; D remains unclear. Germline V gives CDR1 ENHRY, CDR2 SYGVKD. The CDR3 extends over 17 amino acids. With 4 bases removed from V and 5 bases from J, the gap between germline ends came to 20 bases. The CDR3 bases are TGTGCCATCAGTGTCAGCCAGCCAGGAGTTAGGACCGGGGAGCTGTTTTTT. Translation: CAISVSQPGVRTGELFF.

On this clonotype itself: One end of the junction is discordant with germline, which a read error may explain. The CDR3 region is CASSRKVGGPSERYF. CDR3 sequence (DNA): TGTGCCAGCAGCCGAAAGGTAGGAGGCCCGTCTGAGCGGTACTTC. The chain has TRBV3-1 and TRBJ2-7, with TRBD2 as a possible D gene (5 bases). The CDR3 is 15 amino acids. The germline V gene encodes CDR1 LGHDT and CDR2 YNNKEL (reference sequence).

This clonotype was seen a handful of times. The chain carries TRBV10-3 and TRBJ2-5; 8 nucleotides agree with TRBD2. The CDR3 totals 14 residues. Germline lookup yields CDR1 ENHRY and CDR2 SYGVKD. With 6 bases clipped from V and 5 bases from J, the junction kept 8 bases outside the gene matches. CDR3 sequence reads: CAIRGAGVGETQYF. CDR3 sequence (DNA): TGTGCCATCAGGGGAGCGGGAGTGGGGGAGACCCAGTACTTC.

The table lists this clonotype with many counts. The rearrangement joins TRBV7-2 to TRBJ2-2, with 7 bases lining up with TRBD2. This CDR3 is 14 amino acids long. Germline values: CDR1 SGHTA, CDR2 FQGNSA. Losses at the gene ends were 5 bases for V and 6 bases for J; bases not matched to a gene: 6. The CDR3: CASSPTSAPGELFF. Written as DNA, the CDR3 is TGTGCCAGCAGCCCTACTAGCGCCCCCGGGGAGCTGTTTTTT.